These T cell receptor beta chains were read from a single sample in a study of shared clonotypes between healthy human individuals. Profiling relied on immunoSEQ multiplex PCR, and the TCRdb table lists in-frame clones only, not all of them. This sample has roughly 2.6 million clones, with over 85% found just once. What was sequenced was naive CD4+ T cells sorted from blood. These receptors came from a man aged 18 to 29 in good health. Each CDR3 is given with its conserved first and last residue. Fields, in order: CDR3 length, V gene, D gene, J gene, clone size, CDR3 DNA, CDR3 protein. D genes are given only for firm matches. Some rows have no size entry. The others give once, few or many, or a class for an expanded clone.

>15|TRBV27|TRBD1|TRBJ1-2|.
TGTGCCAGCAGTTTCCTAGGGACAGACAACTATGGCTACACCTTC
CASSFLGTDNYGYTF
>15|TRBV7-2|TRBD1|TRBJ1-2|.
TGTGCCAGCAGCTTAGGACAGGGGGCTGGCTATGGCTACACCTTC
CASSLGQGAGYGYTF
>12|TRBV5-8|.|TRBJ2-3|.
TGTGCCGCCCGGAGGAACACAGATACGCAGTATTTT
CAARRNTDTQYF
>12|TRBV5-4|.|TRBJ1-2|.
TGTGCCAGCAGCTCGGAGAACTATGGCTACACCTTC
CASSSENYGYTF
>15|TRBV14|.|TRBJ1-2|.
TGTGCCAGCAGCCAAGATGGCAGGGTAGGCTATGGCTACACCTTC
CASSQDGRVGYGYTF
>19|TRBV4-3|.|TRBJ2-1|.
TGCGCCAGCAGCCAAGATGTGGGACGGGGACATGACGTAATCGATGAGCAGTTCTTC
CASSQDVGRGHDVIDEQFF
>13|TRBV4-3|.|TRBJ2-7|.
TGCGCCAGCAGCCAAGATCGCTCCTACGAGCAGTACTTC
CASSQDRSYEQYF
>13|TRBV2|.|TRBJ2-7|once
TGTGCCAGCAAGGAAACGATGGGGGGCGAGCAGTACTTC
CASKETMGGEQYF
>13|TRBV2|.|TRBJ2-7|.
TGTGCCAGCAGTGAACAACAGGGCGGCGAGCAGTACTTC
CASSEQQGGEQYF
>21|TRBV9|TRBD2|TRBJ2-2|.
TGTGCCAGCAGCCGAACCCAGGGACTAGCGGGGGGAATGTCGGGCACCGGGGAGCTGTTTTTT
CASSRTQGLAGGMSGTGELFF
>16|TRBV30|TRBD1|TRBJ2-1|.
TGTGCCTGGAGGCCGATTAGGGACAGCTACTACAATGAGCAGTTCTTC
CAWRPIRDSYYNEQFF
>12|TRBV7-9|.|TRBJ2-3|.
TGTGCCTCAGGGAGGTCCACAGATACGCAGTATTTT
CASGRSTDTQYF
>14|TRBV2|TRBD1|TRBJ1-3|.
TGTGCCAGCAGGGGGACAGGGGCGGGAAACACCATATATTTT
CASRGTGAGNTIYF
>15|TRBV5-1|TRBD2|TRBJ2-5|.
TGCGCCAGCAGCAGGGCTAGCGGTCCCCAAGAGACCCAGTACTTC
CASSRASGPQETQYF
>17|TRBV11-3|.|TRBJ2-1|once
TGTGCCAGCAGCACCCCGGAGGGAAGAGGAACTGACAATGAGCAGTTCTTC
CASSTPEGRGTDNEQFF
>12|TRBV6-6|.|TRBJ1-3|once
TGTGCCAGCAGTTACTCGGCCGACACCATATATTTT
CASSYSADTIYF
>11|TRBV20-1|.|TRBJ2-1|.
TGCAGTGTATACCCGGGGAATGAGCAGTTCTTC
CSVYPGNEQFF
>15|TRBV7-2|.|TRBJ1-2|.
TGTGCCAGCAGCTTAGAGGGGAGGTTGGGGTATGGCTACACCTTC
CASSLEGRLGYGYTF
>16|TRBV5-8|.|TRBJ2-5|.
TGTGCCAGCAGCCCGAACCAGCGGCCCGGGTGGGAGACCCAGTACTTC
CASSPNQRPGWETQYF
>15|TRBV10-3|.|TRBJ2-7|.
TGTGCCATCAGTGAGTCCTTCGCGGAGACCTACGAGCAGTACTTC
CAISESFAETYEQYF
>13|TRBV5-1|.|TRBJ1-6|.
TGCGCCAGCAGCTTGGAAGCTAATTCACCCCTCCACTTT
CASSLEANSPLHF
>15|TRBV6-1|.|TRBJ1-6|few
TGTGCCAGCAGTGAACTACTAGGGACGGTTTCACCCCTCCACTTT
CASSELLGTVSPLHF
>12|TRBV6-6|.|TRBJ2-3|.
TGTGCTTCCGCGCCCTTGGGCGATACGCAGTATTTT
CASAPLGDTQYF
>15|TRBV9|.|TRBJ1-1|few
TGTGCCAGCAGCGTAGAAGGACAGAGCAACACTGAAGCTTTCTTT
CASSVEGQSNTEAFF
>13|TRBV7-9|.|TRBJ2-3|.
TGTGCCAGCAGCAGGACTATCACAGATACGCAGTATTTT
CASSRTITDTQYF
>15|TRBV7-8|.|TRBJ2-7|.
TGTGCCAGCAGCCGGACGCCCCAAGCAGGATACGAGCAGTACTTC
CASSRTPQAGYEQYF
>14|TRBV5-4|TRBD1|TRBJ1-4|.
TGTGCCAGCAGCTTAGACAGGGGGAATGAAAAACTGTTTTTT
CASSLDRGNEKLFF
>16|TRBV18|TRBD2|TRBJ2-3|.
TGTGCCAGCTCACCACCCGGCGGGAGTAGGAGCGATACGCAGTATTTT
CASSPPGGSRSDTQYF
>17|TRBV11-2|TRBD1|TRBJ2-2|.
TGTGCCAGCAGCTTAGATTTTCAGGGGGCGAACACCGGGGAGCTGTTTTTT
CASSLDFQGANTGELFF